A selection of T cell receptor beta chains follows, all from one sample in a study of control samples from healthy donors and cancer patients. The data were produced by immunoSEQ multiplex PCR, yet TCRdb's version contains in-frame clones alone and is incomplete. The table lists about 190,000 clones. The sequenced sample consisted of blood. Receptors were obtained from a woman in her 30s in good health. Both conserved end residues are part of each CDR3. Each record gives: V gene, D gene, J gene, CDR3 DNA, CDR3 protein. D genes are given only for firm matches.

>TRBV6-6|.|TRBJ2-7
TGTGCCAGCCTTAAGACGGAGTCCTACGAGCAGTACTTC
CASLKTESYEQYF
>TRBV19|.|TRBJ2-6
TGTGCCAGTAGCACCGCCGGGGGTTCTGGGGCCAACGTCCTGACTTTC
CASSTAGGSGANVLTF
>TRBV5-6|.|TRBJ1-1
TGTGCCAGCAGCTCTAGACGAGGTCGGACTGAAGCTTTCTTT
CASSSRRGRTEAFF
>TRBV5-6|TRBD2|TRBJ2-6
TGTGCCAGCAGCGGGACTAGCGGCGGCTCTGGGGCCAACGTCCTGACTTTC
CASSGTSGGSGANVLTF
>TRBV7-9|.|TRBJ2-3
TGTGCCAGCAGCTCGGCTCCAGAGACCAGGGATACGCAGTATTTT
CASSSAPETRDTQYF
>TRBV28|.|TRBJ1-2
TGTGCCAGCAGCCCTCCTCCGGGTCGACTGTATGGCTACACCTTC
CASSPPPGRLYGYTF
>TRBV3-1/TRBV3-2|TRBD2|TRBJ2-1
TGTGCCAGCAGCCCGGGAGGGAATGAGCAGTTCTTC
CASSPGGNEQFF
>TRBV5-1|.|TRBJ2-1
TGCGCCAGCAGCTTGGCCGGGACGGGGAGGAATGAGCAGTTCTTC
CASSLAGTGRNEQFF
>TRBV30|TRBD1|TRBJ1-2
TGTGCCTGGAACCCACCGGGACAGGGGTTTCGTGGCTACACCTTC
CAWNPPGQGFRGYTF
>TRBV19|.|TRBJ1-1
TGTGCCAGTAGTATAGATAATGAACTTACTGAAGCTTTCTTT
CASSIDNELTEAFF
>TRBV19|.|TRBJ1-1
TGTGCCAGTAGTATAACGATGAACACTGAAGCTTTCTTT
CASSITMNTEAFF
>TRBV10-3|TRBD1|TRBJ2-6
TGTGCCACCCGGGACAGGGATGCTACTGGGGCCAACGTCCTGACTTTC
CATRDRDATGANVLTF
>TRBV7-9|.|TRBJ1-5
TGTGCCAGCAGCTTCGGCAGGGAGGGTGAACAGCCCCAGCATTTT
CASSFGREGEQPQHF
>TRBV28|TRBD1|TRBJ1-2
TGTGCCAGCAGTTGGGGGACAGGGACCGCCTATGGCTACACCTTC
CASSWGTGTAYGYTF
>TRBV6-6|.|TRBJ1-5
TGTGCCAGCACCGCGGGGGGGGCGGGCAATCAGCCCCAGCATTTT
CASTAGGAGNQPQHF
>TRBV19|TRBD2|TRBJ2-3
TGTGCCAGTAGTATAGATAACATAGCGGGTGGCGCAGCAGATACGCAGTATTTT
CASSIDNIAGGAADTQYF
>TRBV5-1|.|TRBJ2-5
TGCGCCAGCAGCTTGGCCGGGGAAGGTCCAATGGGGGAGACCCAGTACTTC
CASSLAGEGPMGETQYF
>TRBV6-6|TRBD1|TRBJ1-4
TGTGCCAGCAATCCCGGGACAGGACCGAATGAAAAACTGTTTTTT
CASNPGTGPNEKLFF
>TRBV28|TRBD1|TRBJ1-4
TGTGCCAGCAGAAACGGACAGGGGTGGGAAAAACTGTTTTTT
CASRNGQGWEKLFF
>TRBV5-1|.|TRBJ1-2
TGCGCCAGCAGCGCGCAGGACTCAAACTATGGCTACACCTTC
CASSAQDSNYGYTF
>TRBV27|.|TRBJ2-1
TGTGCCAGCAGGCACAATGAGCAGTTCTTC
CASRHNEQFF
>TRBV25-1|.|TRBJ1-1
TGTGCCAGCAGTGAGCTGGGGAACACTGAAGCTTTCTTT
CASSELGNTEAFF
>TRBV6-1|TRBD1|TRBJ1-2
TGTGCCAGCAGTGAACTCGGACAGGGAGCCGTCTATGGCTACACCTTC
CASSELGQGAVYGYTF
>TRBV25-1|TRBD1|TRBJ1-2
TGTGCCAGCAGTGTGGACAGGGGATCGACAGGCTACACCTTC
CASSVDRGSTGYTF
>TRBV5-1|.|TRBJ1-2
TGCGCCAGCAGCGGATCGGGGTTTGGGAAGGGCGGCTACACCTTC
CASSGSGFGKGGYTF
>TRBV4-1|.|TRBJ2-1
TGCGCCAGCAGATACGACGTAACGTTGGAGCAGTTCTTC
CASRYDVTLEQFF
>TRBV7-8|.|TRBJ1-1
TGTGCCAGCAGCTTAGACGGGGGGCTAAGTCCCTTAATGAACACTGAAGCTTTCTTT
CASSLDGGLSPLMNTEAFF
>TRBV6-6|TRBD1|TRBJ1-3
TGTGCCAGCAGCCTGGGACAGTCTGGAAACACCATATATTTT
CASSLGQSGNTIYF
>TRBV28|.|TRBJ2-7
TGTGCCAGCGGGACTGCCTCCTACGAGCAGTACTTC
CASGTASYEQYF
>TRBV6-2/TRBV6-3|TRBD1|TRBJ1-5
TGTGCCAGCAGTTGGGGACAGGGAGACAATCAGCCCCAGCATTTT
CASSWGQGDNQPQHF
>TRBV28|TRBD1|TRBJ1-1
TGTGCCAGCAGCTATGCAGGGGGCCGGACTGAAGCTTTCTTT
CASSYAGGRTEAFF
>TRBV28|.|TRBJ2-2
TGTGCCAGCAGTTTCTCTTCGTCGTACGGGGAGCTGTTTTTT
CASSFSSSYGELFF
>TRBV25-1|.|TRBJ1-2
TGTGCCAGCAGTGCCAATGGCTACACCTTC
CASSANGYTF
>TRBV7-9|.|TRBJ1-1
TGTGCCAGCAGCTTAGAGGGGGTATGGGCAGGAGCTTTCTTT
CASSLEGVWAGAFF
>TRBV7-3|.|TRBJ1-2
TGTGCCAGCAGCTTAATTGCAACGGGCCAGGCCTATGGCTACACCTTC
CASSLIATGQAYGYTF
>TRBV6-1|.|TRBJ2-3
TGTGCCAGCAGTGAGCCTAGCACAGATACGCAGTATTTT
CASSEPSTDTQYF
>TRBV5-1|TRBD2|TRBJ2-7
TGCGCCACCCGGGTAAGGGAGGGGTCCTACGAGCAGTACTTC
CATRVREGSYEQYF
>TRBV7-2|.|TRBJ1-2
TGTGCCAGCAGCTTAGACATAGGAGGGTCCGGCTACACCTTC
CASSLDIGGSGYTF
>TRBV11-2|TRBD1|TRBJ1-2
TGTGCCAGCAGCACCCAGGGGACAGGGGGGAGGGATGGCTACACCTTC
CASSTQGTGGRDGYTF
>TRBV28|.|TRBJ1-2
TGTGCCAGCAGTGAGCTGGGGTCGGGAAACTATGGCTACACCTTC
CASSELGSGNYGYTF
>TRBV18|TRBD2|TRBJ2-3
TGTGCCAGCTCACCTTCCGGGACTAGCGGGTACACAGATACGCAGTATTTT
CASSPSGTSGYTDTQYF
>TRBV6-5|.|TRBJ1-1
TGTGCCAGCAGATTGATGAACACTGAAGCTTTCTTT
CASRLMNTEAFF
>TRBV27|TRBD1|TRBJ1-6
TGTGCCAGCAGTTTCGGGACAGACTATTCACCCCTCCACTTT
CASSFGTDYSPLHF
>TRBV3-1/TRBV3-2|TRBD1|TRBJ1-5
TGTGCCAGCAGCCCCGGACAGGGATTATTGAGAGGTCAGCCCCAGCATTTT
CASSPGQGLLRGQPQHF
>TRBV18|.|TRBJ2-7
TGTGCCAGCTCACCACCGACTCCGCCCTACGAGCAGTACTTC
CASSPPTPPYEQYF
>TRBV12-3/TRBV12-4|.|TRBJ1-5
TGTGCCAGCAGGAGGGGGGGGTATCAGCCCCAGCATTTT
CASRRGGYQPQHF
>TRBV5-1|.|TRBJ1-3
TGCGCCAGCAGCTGGAGAAAGGGGCGGCCCCTGTCTGGAAACACCATATATTTT
CASSWRKGRPLSGNTIYF
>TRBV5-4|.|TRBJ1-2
TGTGCCAGCAGTCGAAGTGGGGGGCCCCTTGACTATGGCTACACCTTC
CASSRSGGPLDYGYTF
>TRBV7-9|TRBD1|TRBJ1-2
TGTGCCAGCAGGCCAGGGGGCCTTAACTATGGCTACACCTTC
CASRPGGLNYGYTF
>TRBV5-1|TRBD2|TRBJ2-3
TGCGCCAGCAGCCCCCAGCGGGGCCGCACAGATACGCAGTATTTT
CASSPQRGRTDTQYF
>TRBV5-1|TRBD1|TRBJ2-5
TGCGCCAGCAGCTTGGAACAGGGGGCAGAGACCCAGTACTTC
CASSLEQGAETQYF
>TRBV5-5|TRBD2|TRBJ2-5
TGTGCCAGCAGCTTTACTAGCGGGGCCTCCAAGACCCAGTACTTC
CASSFTSGASKTQYF
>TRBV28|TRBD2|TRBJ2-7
TGTGCCAGCAGTTCCGGGGGGACCGACTCCTACGAGCAGTACTTC
CASSSGGTDSYEQYF
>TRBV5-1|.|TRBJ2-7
TGCGCCAGCAGCTCGGGTGTGATTTACGAGCAGTACTTC
CASSSGVIYEQYF
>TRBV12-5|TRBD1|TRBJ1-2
TGTGCTAGTGGTTTGGAGCCGGGACAGTGGGAAGCCTTC
CASGLEPGQWEAF
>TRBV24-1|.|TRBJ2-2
TGTGCCACCAGTGCCCGAGGTGGGACCGGGGAGCTGTTTTTT
CATSARGGTGELFF
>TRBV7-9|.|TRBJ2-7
TGTGCCAGCAGCCCAGACCAACGATTCTACGAGCAGTACTTC
CASSPDQRFYEQYF
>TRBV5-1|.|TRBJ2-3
TGCGCCAGCAGCTGGTCGGGGTACACAGATACGCAGTATTTT
CASSWSGYTDTQYF
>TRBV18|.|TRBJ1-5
TGTGCCAGCTCACCTCAGGGAGGGGGCAATCAGCCCCAGCATTTT
CASSPQGGGNQPQHF